This TCR beta chain stems from a study of blood T cell repertoires in COVID-19. The wider study: Samples taken during acute and convalescent COVID-19 were collected in the United States, Italy and Spain. T cells, B-cell-depleted T cells, or PBMCs supplied cDNA or gDNA.

Study processing details: Reference gene primer amplification gave estimated nucleated cell counts. Generated by immunoSEQ multiplex PCR, the TCRdb table keeps only in-frame clones and is missing some. The DNA gave D and trimming, while V, J and clone size come from that table. This table has a few hundred thousand clones, 85% to 90% appearing once. CDR3 length equals 14 residues. V lost 1 base and J 2 bases, leaving 6 bases between the germline ends. Germline assignment: CDR1 MNHEY and CDR2 SMNVEV (reference sequence). This rearrangement joins TRBV27 to TRBJ1-5; D is unresolved. Sequencing input: PBMCs or T cells enriched from blood (not recorded which). The receptor's source is a woman between 18 and 29 years old who had recovered from COVID-19. The DNA of the CDR3 is TGTGCCAGCAGTTTATTCGGTGGCAATCAGCCCCAGCATTTT. It codes for CASSLFGGNQPQHF.